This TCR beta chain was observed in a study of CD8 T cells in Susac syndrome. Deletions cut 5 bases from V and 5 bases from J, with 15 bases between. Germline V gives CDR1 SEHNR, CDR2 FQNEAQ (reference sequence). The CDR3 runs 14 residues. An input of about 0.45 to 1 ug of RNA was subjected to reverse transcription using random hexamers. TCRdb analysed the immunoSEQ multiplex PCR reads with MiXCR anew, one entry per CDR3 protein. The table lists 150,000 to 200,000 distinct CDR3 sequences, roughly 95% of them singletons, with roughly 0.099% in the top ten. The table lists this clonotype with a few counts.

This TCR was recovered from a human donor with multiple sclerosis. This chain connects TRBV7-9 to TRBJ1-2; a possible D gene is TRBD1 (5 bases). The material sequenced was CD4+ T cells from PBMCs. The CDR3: CASSPGGQDYGYTF. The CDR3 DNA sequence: TGTGCCAGCAGCCCGGGGGGTCAGGATTATGGCTACACCTTC.